The clone carrying this T cell receptor beta chain was counted once. The assay was immunoSEQ multiplex PCR, and TCRdb's table has in-frame clones only and misses some. The data hold tens of thousands of clones, with approximately 85% observed a single time. V shed 4 bases and J shed 0 bases, with 15 bases lying between them. The CDR3 length is 17 residues. Germline V gene lookup returns CDR1 SGHTA and CDR2 FQGTGA. The data were obtained in a study of T cell responses to AZD1222 COVID-19 vaccine. The source material was peripheral blood, sampled 28 days after the second AZD1222 dose. The rearrangement uses TRBV7-3 and TRBJ1-4; D is unclear. The receptor was isolated from an adult who received the AZD1222 COVID-19 vaccine. The CDR3 here is CASSSYLTPATNEKLFF. The CDR3 nucleotides read TGTGCCAGCAGCTCCTACTTGACACCGGCAACTAATGAAAAACTGTTTTTT.